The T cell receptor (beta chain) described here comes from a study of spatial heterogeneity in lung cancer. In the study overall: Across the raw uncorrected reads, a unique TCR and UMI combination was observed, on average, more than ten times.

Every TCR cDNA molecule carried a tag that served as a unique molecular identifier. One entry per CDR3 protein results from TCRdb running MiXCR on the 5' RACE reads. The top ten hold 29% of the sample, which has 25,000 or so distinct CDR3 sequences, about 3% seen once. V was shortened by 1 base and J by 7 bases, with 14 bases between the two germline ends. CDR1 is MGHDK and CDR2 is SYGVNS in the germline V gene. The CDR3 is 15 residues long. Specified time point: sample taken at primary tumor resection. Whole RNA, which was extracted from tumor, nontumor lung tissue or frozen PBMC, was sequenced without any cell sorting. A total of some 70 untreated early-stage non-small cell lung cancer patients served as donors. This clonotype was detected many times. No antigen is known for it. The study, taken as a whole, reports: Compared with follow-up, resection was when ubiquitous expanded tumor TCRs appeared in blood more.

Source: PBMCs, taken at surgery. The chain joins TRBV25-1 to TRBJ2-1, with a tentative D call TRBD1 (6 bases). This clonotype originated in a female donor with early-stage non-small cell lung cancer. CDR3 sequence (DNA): TGTGCCAGCAGTGAATTAGTAGCAAGGGGGAATGAGCAGTTCTTC. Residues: CASSELVARGNEQFF.